Listed below are T cell receptor beta chains from one sample, sequenced in a study of cytomegalovirus exposure and HLA in healthy donors. TCRdb's table, derived via immunoSEQ multiplex PCR, lists solely in-frame clones and lacks some. The table lists some 150,000 clones, 77% of them singletons, with approximately 4% in the top ten. Sequenced input: PBMCs. These receptors were taken from a male donor in good health and CMV-seronegative. Each CDR3 is given with its conserved first and last residue. The order of the fields is CDR3 protein, CDR3 DNA, clone size, V gene, D gene, J gene. D genes are given only for firm matches. Not every row has a clone size; where given, it reads once, few, many or a size class.

CDR3aa: CASSIDFRVTESTIYF
CDR3nt: TGTGCCAGTAGTATAGATTTCCGGGTTACGGAGTCCACCATATATTTT
abundance: -
v_gene: TRBV19
d_gene: -
j_gene: TRBJ1-3

CDR3aa: CASSLLGGTSYNEQFF
CDR3nt: TGTGCCAGCAGCTTACTCGGGGGTACCTCCTACAATGAGCAGTTCTTC
abundance: -
v_gene: TRBV7-3
d_gene: -
j_gene: TRBJ2-1

CDR3aa: CASIRDRGEKLFF
CDR3nt: TGTGCCAGCATTAGGGACAGGGGCGAAAAACTGTTTTTT
abundance: -
v_gene: TRBV11-2
d_gene: TRBD1
j_gene: TRBJ1-4

CDR3aa: CASSYGGVAYEQYF
CDR3nt: TGTGCCAGCAGCTACGGCGGCGTAGCCTACGAGCAGTACTTC
abundance: few
v_gene: TRBV5-8
d_gene: -
j_gene: TRBJ2-7

CDR3aa: CASSQDLVEQGLYGYTF
CDR3nt: TGCGCCAGCAGCCAAGATCTCGTAGAACAGGGCCTCTATGGCTACACCTTC
abundance: -
v_gene: TRBV4-3
d_gene: -
j_gene: TRBJ1-2

CDR3aa: CASSPGTANYGYTF
CDR3nt: TGTGCCAGCAGCCCCGGGACAGCTAACTATGGCTACACCTTC
abundance: -
v_gene: TRBV9
d_gene: TRBD1
j_gene: TRBJ1-2

CDR3aa: CASSSPPGQGVF
CDR3nt: TGTGCCAGCAGCTCGCCCCCGGGACAGGGGGTCTTC
abundance: -
v_gene: TRBV7-2
d_gene: TRBD1
j_gene: TRBJ2-7

CDR3aa: CASSDSTGTGGANVLTF
CDR3nt: TGTGCCAGCAGTGACTCAACCGGGACAGGGGGGGCCAACGTCCTGACTTTC
abundance: -
v_gene: TRBV6-4
d_gene: TRBD1
j_gene: TRBJ2-6

CDR3aa: CASSVEASGANGLTF
CDR3nt: TGTGCCAGCAGCGTTGAAGCCTCTGGGGCCAACGGCCTGACTTTC
abundance: -
v_gene: TRBV9
d_gene: -
j_gene: TRBJ2-6

CDR3aa: CASSPGGRALWADTQYF
CDR3nt: TGTGCCAGCTCACCGGGCGGGAGGGCCCTCTGGGCAGATACGCAGTATTTT
abundance: -
v_gene: TRBV18
d_gene: TRBD2
j_gene: TRBJ2-3

CDR3aa: CASSNPGYNEQFF
CDR3nt: TGTGCCAGCTCTAACCCCGGCTACAATGAGCAGTTCTTC
abundance: -
v_gene: TRBV18
d_gene: -
j_gene: TRBJ2-1

CDR3aa: CASSYKGAEQYF
CDR3nt: TGTGCCAGCAGTTATAAGGGGGCCGAGCAGTACTTC
abundance: -
v_gene: TRBV6-6
d_gene: TRBD1
j_gene: TRBJ2-7

CDR3aa: CASSSRGVVNQPQHF
CDR3nt: TGTGCCAGCAGTTCCCGGGGGGTGGTGAATCAGCCCCAGCATTTT
abundance: -
v_gene: TRBV6-1
d_gene: -
j_gene: TRBJ1-5

CDR3aa: CASSSGRGTEAFF
CDR3nt: TGTGCCAGCAGCTCAGGACGGGGAACTGAAGCTTTCTTT
abundance: -
v_gene: TRBV11-3
d_gene: -
j_gene: TRBJ1-1

CDR3aa: CASSRDRGLRTLHF
CDR3nt: TGTGCCAGCAGTAGAGACAGGGGGCTGAGGACCCTCCACTTT
abundance: -
v_gene: TRBV6-5
d_gene: TRBD1
j_gene: TRBJ1-6

CDR3aa: CASSLGTEPTFGAFF
CDR3nt: TGCGCCAGCAGCTTGGGGACAGAGCCTACATTTGGGGCTTTCTTT
abundance: -
v_gene: TRBV5-1
d_gene: -
j_gene: TRBJ1-1

CDR3aa: CATSRPLTSGRGETQYF
CDR3nt: TGTGCCACCAGCAGACCGTTGACTAGCGGGAGAGGAGAGACCCAGTACTTC
abundance: -
v_gene: TRBV15
d_gene: TRBD2
j_gene: TRBJ2-5

CDR3aa: CASSLGRVRTEAFF
CDR3nt: TGTGCCAGCAGCCTCGGGCGGGTTCGAACTGAAGCTTTCTTT
abundance: -
v_gene: TRBV7-3
d_gene: -
j_gene: TRBJ1-1

CDR3aa: CASSQDSRAGETQYF
CDR3nt: TGTGCCAGCAGCCAAGACTCACGAGCGGGAGAGACCCAGTACTTC
abundance: -
v_gene: TRBV14
d_gene: -
j_gene: TRBJ2-5

CDR3aa: CASSWGRQVTDTQYF
CDR3nt: TGTGCCAGCAGCTGGGGGAGACAGGTAACAGATACGCAGTATTTT
abundance: -
v_gene: TRBV5-4
d_gene: -
j_gene: TRBJ2-3

CDR3aa: CASSEVYRNDYEQYF
CDR3nt: TGTGCCAGCAGTGAAGTGTACCGGAATGACTACGAGCAGTACTTC
abundance: -
v_gene: TRBV2
d_gene: -
j_gene: TRBJ2-7

CDR3aa: CASSPSGSGISYEQYF
CDR3nt: TGTGCCAGCAGCCCCTCTGGTAGCGGGATTTCCTACGAGCAGTACTTC
abundance: -
v_gene: TRBV9
d_gene: TRBD2
j_gene: TRBJ2-7

CDR3aa: CASSFSVAGGTGTQYF
CDR3nt: TGTGCCAGCAGCTTTTCCGTAGCGGGGGGGACTGGTACGCAGTATTTT
abundance: -
v_gene: TRBV11-2
d_gene: TRBD2
j_gene: TRBJ2-3

CDR3aa: CASSEQAYQPQHF
CDR3nt: TGTGCCAGCAGTGAACAGGCCTATCAGCCCCAGCATTTT
abundance: -
v_gene: TRBV6-1
d_gene: -
j_gene: TRBJ1-5

CDR3aa: CASSSPGQGVDGYTF
CDR3nt: TGTGCCAGCAGTTCGCCGGGACAGGGGGTCGATGGCTACACCTTC
abundance: -
v_gene: TRBV25-1
d_gene: TRBD1
j_gene: TRBJ1-2

CDR3aa: CAWREQGISYGYTF
CDR3nt: TGTGCCTGGAGGGAACAGGGAATTTCCTATGGCTACACCTTC
abundance: -
v_gene: TRBV30
d_gene: -
j_gene: TRBJ1-2

CDR3aa: CASSQDREETQYF
CDR3nt: TGTGCCAGCAGCCAGGACAGGGAAGAGACCCAGTACTTC
abundance: few
v_gene: TRBV7-3
d_gene: TRBD1
j_gene: TRBJ2-5

CDR3aa: CASSLGRLETQYF
CDR3nt: TGTGCCAGCAGCTTGGGTAGACTAGAGACCCAGTACTTC
abundance: -
v_gene: TRBV7-3
d_gene: -
j_gene: TRBJ2-5

CDR3aa: CASSLGLEGTGELFF
CDR3nt: TGTGCCAGCAGCCTCGGACTAGAGGGCACCGGGGAGCTGTTTTTT
abundance: once
v_gene: TRBV6-1
d_gene: TRBD2
j_gene: TRBJ2-2

CDR3aa: CASSATGAPPWGETQYF
CDR3nt: TGTGCCAGCAGCGCCACAGGGGCCCCGCCTTGGGGAGAGACCCAGTACTTC
abundance: -
v_gene: TRBV13
d_gene: TRBD1
j_gene: TRBJ2-5

CDR3aa: CASSMTSGGWDEQFF
CDR3nt: TGTGCCAGCAGTATGACTAGCGGGGGGTGGGATGAGCAGTTCTTC
abundance: -
v_gene: TRBV6-5
d_gene: TRBD2
j_gene: TRBJ2-1

CDR3aa: CASIFTGGYGELFF
CDR3nt: TGTGCCAGCATTTTCACCGGGGGGTACGGGGAGCTGTTTTTT
abundance: -
v_gene: TRBV6-6
d_gene: TRBD2
j_gene: TRBJ2-2

CDR3aa: CASSKQGPGTSGSLPYEQYF
CDR3nt: TGTGCCAGCAGCAAACAGGGTCCCGGGACTAGCGGTTCTCTCCCCTACGAGCAGTACTTC
abundance: once
v_gene: TRBV27
d_gene: TRBD2
j_gene: TRBJ2-7

CDR3aa: CASSQAGGPGTDTQYF
CDR3nt: TGTGCCAGCAGCCAAGCGGGAGGGCCGGGCACAGATACGCAGTATTTT
abundance: -
v_gene: TRBV14
d_gene: TRBD2
j_gene: TRBJ2-3

CDR3aa: CASSLDKEPQHF
CDR3nt: TGTGCCAGCAGCTTAGACAAAGAGCCCCAGCATTTT
abundance: -
v_gene: TRBV7-9
d_gene: -
j_gene: TRBJ1-5

CDR3aa: CSVESTSERTDTQYF
CDR3nt: TGCAGCGTTGAAAGTACTAGCGAACGCACAGATACGCAGTATTTT
abundance: -
v_gene: TRBV29-1
d_gene: TRBD2
j_gene: TRBJ2-3

CDR3aa: CASSLGRGTGTGYNEQYF
CDR3nt: TGTGCCAGCAGCTTGGGACGTGGGACTGGGACGGGGTATAACGAGCAGTACTTC
abundance: -
v_gene: TRBV5-8
d_gene: -
j_gene: TRBJ2-7

CDR3aa: CASSRQGNQPQHF
CDR3nt: TGTGCCAGCAGCCGACAGGGGAATCAGCCCCAGCATTTT
abundance: -
v_gene: TRBV6-5
d_gene: TRBD1
j_gene: TRBJ1-5

CDR3aa: CASSQEWSTTNEQFF
CDR3nt: TGCGCCAGCAGCCAAGAATGGTCTACTACCAATGAGCAGTTCTTC
abundance: -
v_gene: TRBV4-1
d_gene: -
j_gene: TRBJ2-1

CDR3aa: CASRPPGQGGTDTQYF
CDR3nt: TGTGCCAGCAGGCCACCGGGACAGGGGGGGACAGATACGCAGTATTTT
abundance: -
v_gene: TRBV5-4
d_gene: TRBD1
j_gene: TRBJ2-3

CDR3aa: CASSSGYNSPLHF
CDR3nt: TGTGCCAGCAGTTCAGGGTATAATTCACCCCTCCACTTT
abundance: -
v_gene: TRBV25-1
d_gene: -
j_gene: TRBJ1-6

CDR3aa: CASSLASGPNTEAFF
CDR3nt: TGTGCCAGCAGCTTAGCTTCAGGCCCGAACACTGAAGCTTTCTTT
abundance: -
v_gene: TRBV5-4
d_gene: -
j_gene: TRBJ1-1

CDR3aa: CASSQGLAGGNEQFF
CDR3nt: TGCGCCAGCAGCCAGGGACTAGCGGGAGGAAATGAGCAGTTCTTC
abundance: few
v_gene: TRBV5-1
d_gene: TRBD2
j_gene: TRBJ2-1

CDR3aa: CSVDRLAGGDVAEQYF
CDR3nt: TGCAGCGTTGATCGACTAGCGGGAGGGGACGTCGCCGAGCAGTACTTC
abundance: -
v_gene: TRBV29-1
d_gene: TRBD2
j_gene: TRBJ2-7

CDR3aa: CASSQELAGGQFF
CDR3nt: TGTGCCAGCAGTCAGGAGTTAGCGGGTGGGCAGTTCTTC
abundance: -
v_gene: TRBV6-1
d_gene: TRBD2
j_gene: TRBJ2-1

CDR3aa: CASSLAGGNNEQFF
CDR3nt: TGTGCCAGCAGCTTAGCGGGGGGGAACAATGAGCAGTTCTTC
abundance: -
v_gene: TRBV7-3
d_gene: TRBD2
j_gene: TRBJ2-1

CDR3aa: CASSKEYRGSNQPQHF
CDR3nt: TGTGCCAGCAGCAAAGAATACAGGGGAAGCAATCAGCCCCAGCATTTT
abundance: -
v_gene: TRBV21-1
d_gene: -
j_gene: TRBJ1-5

CDR3aa: CASRTTGTGLGEAFF
CDR3nt: TGTGCCAGTAGGACTACCGGGACAGGGTTGGGTGAAGCTTTCTTT
abundance: -
v_gene: TRBV19
d_gene: TRBD1
j_gene: TRBJ1-1

CDR3aa: CASILGGPTYNEQFF
CDR3nt: TGTGCCAGCATTCTGGGAGGCCCCACCTACAATGAGCAGTTCTTC
abundance: -
v_gene: TRBV2
d_gene: -
j_gene: TRBJ2-1

CDR3aa: CAWSGGSTDTQYF
CDR3nt: TGTGCCTGGAGTGGGGGCAGCACAGATACGCAGTATTTT
abundance: -
v_gene: TRBV30
d_gene: -
j_gene: TRBJ2-3

CDR3aa: CASSPIQTGYEQYF
CDR3nt: TGTGCCAGCTCACCAATCCAGACTGGATACGAGCAGTACTTC
abundance: -
v_gene: TRBV18
d_gene: -
j_gene: TRBJ2-7

CDR3aa: CASSRAGTYEQYF
CDR3nt: TGTGCCAGCAGTAGGGCGGGGACTTACGAGCAGTACTTC
abundance: -
v_gene: TRBV25-1
d_gene: -
j_gene: TRBJ2-7

CDR3aa: CASIEGLAGSNEQFF
CDR3nt: TGTGCCAGCATCGAGGGACTAGCGGGGTCCAATGAGCAGTTCTTC
abundance: -
v_gene: TRBV6-1
d_gene: TRBD2
j_gene: TRBJ2-1

CDR3aa: CATSRLAGDPYEQYF
CDR3nt: TGTGCCACCAGCAGACTAGCGGGAGATCCCTACGAGCAGTACTTC
abundance: few
v_gene: TRBV15
d_gene: TRBD2
j_gene: TRBJ2-7